This TCR beta chain came from a study of blood T cell repertoires in COVID-19. Across the whole study: Nucleic acid was either cDNA or gDNA, and it came from T cells, B-cell-depleted T cells, or PBMCs.

Trimming cost V 7 bases and J 8 bases, with 23 bases left between them. The germline gives CDR1 SNHLY, CDR2 FYNNEI. The length of the CDR3 is 15 residues. Sequencing was performed with immunoSEQ multiplex PCR; in TCRdb, only in-frame clones are kept and a portion is missing. This table has approximately 100,000 clones, 81% appearing once. The clonotype originates from a human donor in a cohort sampled during active COVID-19. The specimen was peripheral blood. V is TRBV2 and J is TRBJ1-2, with TRBD1 as a possible D gene (6 bases). This chain's CDR3 is CASMIWGPGSGGYTF. CDR3 nucleotide sequence: TGTGCCAGCATGATATGGGGGCCAGGATCCGGGGGCTACACCTTC.